The T cell receptor (beta chain) described here comes from a study of OX40 agonist ivuxolimab in advanced cancers. Measured with immunoSEQ multiplex PCR; TCRdb has only the in-frame clones, and not every one. The table lists tens of thousands of clones, around 73% of them singletons. V lost 0 bases and J lost 0, with 9 bases in between. This CDR3 is built from 15 residues. Germline assignment: CDR1 SGHRS and CDR2 YFSETQ. This specimen was CD4+ or CD8+ T cells sorted from blood, taken in a trial of the OX40 agonist ivuxolimab. The rearrangement links TRBV5-1 to TRBJ1-2; D is uncertain. The receptor was derived from an adult with an advanced solid tumor such as melanoma, head and neck, liver or kidney cancer. The CDR3 region is CASSLVSRSNYGYTF. The CDR3, as DNA: TGCGCCAGCAGCTTGGTGTCCCGATCTAACTATGGCTACACCTTC.